This T cell receptor beta chain appears in the sequencing data of a study of T cells after yellow fever vaccination. Looking at the study overall: It was SMART-Seq v4 Ultra Low Input that prepared the fractions with low cell numbers.

Trimming removed 2 bases from V and 2 bases from J, with 10 bases in between. Germline V gives CDR1 SGHTA, CDR2 FQGTGA. The CDR3 is made up of 15 amino acids. Each CDR3 protein is one row after TCRdb ran MiXCR on the 5' RACE reads. The table shows some 340,000 distinct CDR3 sequences, with roughly 10% occurring only once. In regard to this clonotype: The antigen is unknown.

Study conclusions and caveats: Of the clonotypes, a small share occurred in both CD4 and CD8 compartments.

The specimen comprised CD4+ T cells sorted from PBMCs, sampled 45 days after the yellow fever booster vaccination. The chain uses TRBV7-3 and TRBJ2-1, with D uncertain. The clonotype comes from a man aged 18 to 29 who received the YFV17D yellow fever vaccine. CDR3 nucleotides: TGTGCCAGCAGCTTAGGGCCTGCGGCCTACAATGAGCAGTTCTTC. This gives the protein CASSLGPAAYNEQFF. The entire variable domain, with the rest obtained from reference TRBV7-3 and TRBJ2-1, is as follows: GAGVSQTPSNKVTEKGKYVELRCDPISGHTALYWYRQSLGQGPEFLIYFQGTGAADDSGLPNDRFFAVRPEGSVSTLKIQRTERGDSAVYLCASSLGPAAYNEQFFGPGTRLTVL.